The T cell receptor (beta chain) described here comes from a study of technical replicates of blood from a few donors. This CDR3 has 13 amino acids. Germline V gene lookup returns CDR1 SGHDT and CDR2 YYEEEE. Between the trimmed V and J ends, which lost 0 bases and 2 bases, there was a span of 4 bases. Clones were sequenced by immunoSEQ multiplex PCR, and TCRdb holds only the in-frame ones, with some missing. The sample consists of tens of thousands of clones, roughly 90% of them appearing once. The source is a human donor in good health. Some clones in this sample may be carry-over from other donors' samples. The sample consisted of PBMCs. The chain joins TRBV5-6 to TRBJ2-3; no clear D. The CDR3 DNA reads TGTGCCAGCAGCTTGGGGCACACAGATACGCAGTATTTT. Residues: CASSLGHTDTQYF. The whole variable domain, filled in from reference TRBV5-6 and TRBJ2-3, reads DAGVTQSPTHLIKTRGQQVTLRCSPKSGHDTVSWYQQALGQGPQFIFQYYEEEERQRGNFPDRFSGHQFPNYSSELNVNALLLGDSALYLCASSLGHTDTQYFGPGTRLTVL.